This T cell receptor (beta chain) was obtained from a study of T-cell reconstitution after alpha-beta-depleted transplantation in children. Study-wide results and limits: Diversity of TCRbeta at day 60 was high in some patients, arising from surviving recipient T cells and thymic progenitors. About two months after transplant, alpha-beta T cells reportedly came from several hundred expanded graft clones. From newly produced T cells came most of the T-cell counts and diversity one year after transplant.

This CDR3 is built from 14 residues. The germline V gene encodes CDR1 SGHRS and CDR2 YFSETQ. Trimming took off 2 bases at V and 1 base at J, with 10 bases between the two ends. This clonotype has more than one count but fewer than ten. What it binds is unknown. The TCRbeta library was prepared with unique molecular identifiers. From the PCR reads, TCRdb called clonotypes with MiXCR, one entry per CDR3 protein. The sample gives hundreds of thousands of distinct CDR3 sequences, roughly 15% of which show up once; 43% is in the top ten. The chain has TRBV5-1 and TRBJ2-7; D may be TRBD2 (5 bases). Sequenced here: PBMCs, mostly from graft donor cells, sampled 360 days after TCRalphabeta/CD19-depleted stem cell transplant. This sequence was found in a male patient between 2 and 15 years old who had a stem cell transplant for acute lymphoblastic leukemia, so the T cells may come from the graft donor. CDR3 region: CASSLGPGSYEQYF. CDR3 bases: TGCGCCAGCAGCTTAGGACCGGGATCCTACGAGCAGTACTTC.